The 11 T cell receptor beta chains in this list originate from one sample, sequenced in a study of blood T cell repertoires in COVID-19. Only in-frame clones appear in the TCRdb table, and some are missing; sequencing was by immunoSEQ multiplex PCR. The repertoire consists of roughly 150,000 clones, with around 87% occurring once and the leading ten covering approximately 10%. Sequencing was performed on peripheral blood. The receptors derive from a woman between 70 and 85 years old with COVID-19, enrolled during active disease.

The chain uses TRBV18 and TRBJ1-1, with 7 bases matching TRBD1. The length of the CDR3 is 13 residues. With 5 bases clipped from V and 3 bases from J, the junction kept 3 bases outside the gene matches. Looked up from germline, CDR1 is KGHSH and CDR2 is LQKENI. The CDR3 DNA reads as TGTGCCAGCTCATTACAGGGGTACACTGAAGCTTTCTTT. This gives the protein CASSLQGYTEAFF.

The chain joins TRBV2 to TRBJ2-3, with TRBD1 as a possible D gene (5 bases). The CDR3 sequence is 16 residues long. CDR1 and CDR2 from the germline V gene are SNHLY and FYNNEI. Trimming pared 6 bases from V and 0 bases from J, leaving 16 bases between. DNA for the CDR3: TGTGCCAGCAGGGGGCAGACACGGAGAAGCACAGATACGCAGTATTTT. Protein: CASRGQTRRSTDTQYF.

The V gene is TRBV5-1, the J gene TRBJ1-2; tentatively, D is TRBD1 (6 bases). The ends were cut back, 4 bases at V and 8 bases at J, with 15 bases in the middle. This CDR3 spans 13 amino acids. The germline V gene has CDR1 SGHRS and CDR2 YFSETQ. CDR3 amino acids: CASSPDSLGGYTF. The CDR3 nucleotides read TGCGCCAGCAGCCCGGACAGCCTAGGAGGCTACACCTTC.

This rearrangement joins TRBV5-6 to TRBJ1-2, with no clear D. Trimming took 4 bases from V and 2 from J, leaving 9 bases between them. The CDR3 contains 13 residues. Per germline, CDR1 SGHDT and CDR2 YYEEEE. The CDR3 loop is CASSPGENYGYTF. In nucleotides, the CDR3 is TGTGCCAGCAGCCCGGGTGAGAACTATGGCTACACCTTC.

The V and J genes are TRBV27 and TRBJ2-3; D uncertain. CDR1 and CDR2 from the germline V gene are MNHEY and SMNVEV (reference sequence). This CDR3 is built from 13 residues. V was clipped by 4 bases and J by 6 bases, with 11 bases between them. For the CDR3, the DNA is TGTGCCAGCAGTTCCCTACGCAGGGATACGCAGTATTTT. Protein: CASSSLRRDTQYF.

The rearrangement joins TRBV7-9 to TRBJ2-6, with 7 bases that match TRBD1. J lost 0 bases, V lost 5 bases, and 10 bases had no gene match. CDR1 is SEHNR and CDR2 is FQNEAQ in the germline V gene (reference sequence). CDR3 length: 18 amino acids. CDR3 protein: CASSKIPGQSSGANVLTF. In DNA form, the CDR3 reads TGTGCCAGCAGCAAGATACCGGGACAGAGCTCTGGGGCCAACGTCCTGACTTTC. Together with reference TRBV7-9 and TRBJ2-6, the CDR3 gives the full variable domain: DTGVSQNPRHKITKRGQNVTFRCDPISEHNRLYWYRQTLGQGPEFLTYFQNEAQLEKSRLLSDRFSAERPKGSFSTLEIQRTEQGDSAMYLCASSKIPGQSSGANVLTFGAGSRLTVL.

This clone appeared once. The chain combines TRBV30 with TRBJ2-1; the match to TRBD2 covers 13 bases. Trimming took 1 base from V and 10 from J; bases not matched to a gene: 10. The CDR3 runs 16 residues. Looked up from germline, CDR1 is GTSNPN and CDR2 is SVGIG (reference sequence). CDR3 sequence: CAWSAGLAGAHREQFF. CDR3 bases: TGTGCCTGGAGTGCCGGACTAGCGGGGGCCCATAGGGAGCAGTTCTTC.

The chain has TRBV2 and TRBJ2-5, with 11 bases identical to TRBD1. Germline lookup yields CDR1 SNHLY and CDR2 FYNNEI. The CDR3 loop spans 14 amino acids. Trimming cost V 11 bases and J 3 bases; bases outside gene matches: 8. The CDR3 loop is CAGDRGRFEETQYF. The CDR3 DNA is TGTGCCGGGGACAGGGGGAGGTTTGAAGAGACCCAGTACTTC.

J is TRBJ2-4 and V is TRBV27; 10 positions match TRBD1. The germline V gene encodes CDR1 MNHEY and CDR2 SMNVEV (reference sequence). This CDR3 is built from 16 residues. With V trimmed by 8 bases and J by 6 bases, 13 bases remained unmatched. CDR3 in DNA: TGTGCCAGCTTCGTAACGCCGGGACAGGGGATAAACATTCAGTACTTC. Its translation: CASFVTPGQGINIQYF.

The J gene is TRBJ1-2, the V gene TRBV12-3 or TRBV12-4, with a tentative D call TRBD1 (6 bases). This CDR3 spans 13 amino acids. V gave up 3 bases and J gave up 6 bases, with 11 bases separating them. CDR3 nucleotide sequence: TGTGCCAGCAGTTTTGAGGGGGTGGATGGCTACACCTTC. Its translation is CASSFEGVDGYTF.

The chain carries TRBV28 and TRBJ1-1, with D unclear. From germline, CDR1 is MDHEN and CDR2 SYDVKM. V gave up 6 bases and J gave up 1 base, with 15 bases separating them. The CDR3 is 15 residues long. The CDR3 protein is CASRPLWRRNTEAFF. The CDR3, as DNA: TGTGCCAGCAGGCCACTCTGGAGGAGGAACACTGAAGCTTTCTTT.